The rows below give T cell receptor beta chains drawn from one sample of a study of regulatory T cells in long-lasting Graves disease. TCRdb re-called the multiplex PCR reads with MiXCR, one entry per CDR3 protein. This sample carries some 330,000 distinct CDR3 sequences, roughly 25% of them seen once, and the ten largest clones take around 30%. The sample here was peripheral blood mononuclear cells (PBMCs), taken when the disease was refractory, from a patient treated with antithyroid drugs. The origin of the receptors is a woman aged 40-49 years with Graves disease. Both conserved end residues are part of each CDR3. The D gene is left open where the match is weak. A clone size is listed for some rows: how often the clone was seen (once, few, many), or a class if it is expanded.

>many|TRBJ1-4|TRBV20-1|-
TGCAGTGCTAGAGACTTAACAACAGGGTCGGAAAAACTGTTTTTT
CSARDLTTGSEKLFF
>-|TRBJ2-4|TRBV4-1|-
TGCGCCAGCAGCCAATCGTTCCTAGGGGGGCCTCTTTCGGAAAACATTCAGTACTTC
CASSQSFLGGPLSENIQYF
>few|TRBJ2-2|TRBV19|-
TGTGCCAGTAGTATAGGCCCAGAAGGCCGAGCCGGGGAGCTGTTTTTT
CASSIGPEGRAGELFF
>many|TRBJ1-2|TRBV9|-
TGTGCCAGCAGCGTAGACTCAGGGGCTTCTGGCTACACCTTC
CASSVDSGASGYTF
>few|TRBJ2-2|TRBV13|-
TGTGCCAGCAGCCCGCCAAGTGGGGAAACGAACACCGGGGAGCTGTTTTTT
CASSPPSGETNTGELFF
>-|TRBJ1-5|TRBV4-1|-
TGCGCCAGCAGCCAAGCTTTGGGCAGCCAGTACAATCAGCCCCAGCATTTT
CASSQALGSQYNQPQHF
>many|TRBJ2-7|TRBV12-3/TRBV12-4|TRBD2
TGTGCCAGCAGTCCCCTCGGGGGGGCAGGGGAGCAGTACTTC
CASSPLGGAGEQYF
>-|TRBJ1-3|TRBV7-7|-
TGTGCTAGCTCAGACTCTGGAAACACCATATATTTT
CASSDSGNTIYF
>few|TRBJ1-5|TRBV15|TRBD1
TGTGCCACCAGCACCTACAGGGGGCTCAGCAATCAGCCCCAGCATTTT
CATSTYRGLSNQPQHF
>many|TRBJ1-1|TRBV11-2|-
TGTGCCAGCAGCTTAGGGGGCAGGGTAGACACTGAAGCTTTCTTT
CASSLGGRVDTEAFF
>-|TRBJ1-1|TRBV9|-
TGTGCCAGCAGCAACACAGGGCCCTCTGAAGCTTTCTTT
CASSNTGPSEAFF
>many|TRBJ2-5|TRBV6-1|TRBD1
TGTGCCAGCAGTGAAAGAAGGGGGCTTGAGACCCAGTACTTC
CASSERRGLETQYF
>-|TRBJ2-7|TRBV28|-
TGTGCCAGCAGCCCCCGTCCCGCTAGCGAGCAGTACTTC
CASSPRPASEQYF
>few|TRBJ2-1|TRBV15|TRBD1
TGTGCCACCAGCAGAGTCCGGACAGGCTACAATGAGCAGTTCTTC
CATSRVRTGYNEQFF
>once|TRBJ1-1|TRBV5-1|-
TGCGCCAGCAGGGACACTCCGAACACTGAAGCTTTCTTT
CASRDTPNTEAFF
>few|TRBJ2-4|TRBV7-9|-
TGTGCCAGCAGCGGACGGATTCTAGCGGCCAAAAACATTCAGTACTTC
CASSGRILAAKNIQYF
>-|TRBJ2-7|TRBV7-9|-
TGTGCCACTGAGCCCGAGCAGTACTTC
CATEPEQYF
>few|TRBJ1-2|TRBV6-1|-
TGTGCCAGCCGACCGACAGTTGCTAACTATGGCTACACCTTC
CASRPTVANYGYTF
>many|TRBJ2-5|TRBV10-3|TRBD2
TGTGCCATCAGTGAGATCGCGGGAGTAGGAGAGACCCAGTACTTC
CAISEIAGVGETQYF
>many|TRBJ1-5|TRBV9|-
TGTGCCAGCAGCGGATCGCAGGGCCAGCCCCAGCATTTT
CASSGSQGQPQHF
>many|TRBJ2-3|TRBV11-2|-
TGTGCCAGCAGCCTTGCACTCGATACGCAGTATTTT
CASSLALDTQYF
>few|TRBJ2-1|TRBV20-1|-
TGCAGTGCTAGAGATTATGAGTACAATGAGCAGTTCTTC
CSARDYEYNEQFF
>-|TRBJ2-1|TRBV19|TRBD1
TGTGCCAGTACAGCGGGACAGGGGGTAAGTGAGCAGTTCTTC
CASTAGQGVSEQFF
>-|TRBJ1-4|TRBV24-1|TRBD1
TGTGCCACCAGTGGCCCTTGGACAGGGGGGAAGGAAAAACTGTTTTTT
CATSGPWTGGKEKLFF
>many|TRBJ1-5|TRBV28|-
TGTGCCAGCAGTTTTCCCCCCGGGGGGAGCGGCAATCAGCCCCAGCATTTT
CASSFPPGGSGNQPQHF
>-|TRBJ2-7|TRBV27|TRBD1
TGTGCCAGCAGGGCCATTCAGGGGGCCGTGCAGTACTTC
CASRAIQGAVQYF
>-|TRBJ2-2|TRBV6-9|TRBD2
TGTGCCAGCAGTTACTCTGGACTAGCTACCACTACCGGGGAGCTGTTTTTT
CASSYSGLATTTGELFF
>-|TRBJ2-7|TRBV29-1|TRBD1
TGCAGCGCCGGGACAGGTTACGAGCAGTACTTC
CSAGTGYEQYF